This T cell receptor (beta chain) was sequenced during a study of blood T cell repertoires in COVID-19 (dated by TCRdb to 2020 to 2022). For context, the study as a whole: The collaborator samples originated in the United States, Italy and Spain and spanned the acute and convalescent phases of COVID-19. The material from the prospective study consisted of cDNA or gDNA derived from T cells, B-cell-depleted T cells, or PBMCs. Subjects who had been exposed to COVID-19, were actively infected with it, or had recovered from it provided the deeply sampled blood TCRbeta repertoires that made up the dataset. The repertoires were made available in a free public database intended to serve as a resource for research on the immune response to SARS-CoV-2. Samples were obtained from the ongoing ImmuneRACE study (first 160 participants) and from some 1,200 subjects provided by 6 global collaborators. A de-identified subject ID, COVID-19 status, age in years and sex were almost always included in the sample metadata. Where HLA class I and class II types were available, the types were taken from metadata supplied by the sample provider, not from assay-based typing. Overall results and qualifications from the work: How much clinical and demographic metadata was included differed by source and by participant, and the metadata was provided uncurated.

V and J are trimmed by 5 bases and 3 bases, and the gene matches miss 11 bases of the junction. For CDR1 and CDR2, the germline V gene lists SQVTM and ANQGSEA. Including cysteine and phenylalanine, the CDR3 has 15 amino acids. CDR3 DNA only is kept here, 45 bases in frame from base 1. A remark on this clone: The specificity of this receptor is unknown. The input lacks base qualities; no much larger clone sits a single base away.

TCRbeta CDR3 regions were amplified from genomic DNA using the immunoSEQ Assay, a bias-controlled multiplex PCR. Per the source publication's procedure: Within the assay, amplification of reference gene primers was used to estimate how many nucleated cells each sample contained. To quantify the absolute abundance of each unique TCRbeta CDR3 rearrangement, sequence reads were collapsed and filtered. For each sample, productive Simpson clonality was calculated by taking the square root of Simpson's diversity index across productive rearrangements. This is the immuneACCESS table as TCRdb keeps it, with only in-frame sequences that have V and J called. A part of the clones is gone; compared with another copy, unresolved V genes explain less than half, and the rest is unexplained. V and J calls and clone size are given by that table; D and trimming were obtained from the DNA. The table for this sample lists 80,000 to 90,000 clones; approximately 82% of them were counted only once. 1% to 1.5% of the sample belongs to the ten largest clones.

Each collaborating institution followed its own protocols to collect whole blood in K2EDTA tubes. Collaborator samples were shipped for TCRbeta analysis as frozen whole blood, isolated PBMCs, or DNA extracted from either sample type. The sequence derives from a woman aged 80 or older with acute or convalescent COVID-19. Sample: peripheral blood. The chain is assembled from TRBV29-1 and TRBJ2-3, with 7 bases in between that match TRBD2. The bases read TGCAGCGTTAAGGGCGGGAGCGTTAGAACAGATACGCAGTATTTT. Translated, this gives CSVKGGSVRTDTQYF.